These T cell receptor beta chains were read from a single sample in a study of shared clonotypes between healthy human individuals. Sequencing was performed with immunoSEQ multiplex PCR; in TCRdb, only in-frame clones are kept and a portion is missing. Of 2 million to 2.5 million clones listed, over 85% are singletons. Sequencing was carried out using naive CD4+ T cells sorted from blood. All receptors come from a man between 18 and 35 years old in good health. Both conserved end residues are part of each CDR3. A D gene is named only where the DNA matches it firmly. The listing skips clone size in some rows; elsewhere it reads once, few, many or a size class.

d_call: .; v_call: TRBV28; clone_size: .; j_call: TRBJ1-1; cdr3_nt: TGTGCCAGCAGTTTATACGGGGCAGACACTGAAGCTTTCTTT; cdr3_aa: CASSLYGADTEAFF
d_call: .; v_call: TRBV29-1; clone_size: .; j_call: TRBJ2-4; cdr3_nt: TGCAGCGTTGAAGACGACAGGTACCTCAAAAACATTCAGTACTTC; cdr3_aa: CSVEDDRYLKNIQYF
d_call: .; v_call: TRBV10-3; clone_size: .; j_call: TRBJ1-2; cdr3_nt: TGTGCCATCAGTGCCTCATCAGGCTCGTTTAACTATGGCTACACCTTC; cdr3_aa: CAISASSGSFNYGYTF
d_call: TRBD1; v_call: TRBV10-1; clone_size: .; j_call: TRBJ1-1; cdr3_nt: TGCGCCAGCAGGGCGGCCCGGGACAGGAACACTGAAGCTTTCTTT; cdr3_aa: CASRAARDRNTEAFF
d_call: .; v_call: TRBV6-4; clone_size: .; j_call: TRBJ2-3; cdr3_nt: TGTGCCAGCAGTGACCAGGGGGGCCCTACAGATACGCAGTATTTT; cdr3_aa: CASSDQGGPTDTQYF
d_call: .; v_call: TRBV6-6; clone_size: .; j_call: TRBJ2-3; cdr3_nt: TGTGCCAGCGACAGCGGGACAAAATATACGCAGTATTTT; cdr3_aa: CASDSGTKYTQYF
d_call: .; v_call: TRBV28; clone_size: .; j_call: TRBJ1-3; cdr3_nt: TGTGCCAGCACCGGCGTCATAAGCTCTGGAAACACCATATATTTT; cdr3_aa: CASTGVISSGNTIYF
d_call: TRBD1; v_call: TRBV27; clone_size: .; j_call: TRBJ1-4; cdr3_nt: TGTGCCAGCAGTTTACCCGGGACAGTTAATGAAAAACTGTTTTTT; cdr3_aa: CASSLPGTVNEKLFF
d_call: .; v_call: TRBV4-3; clone_size: .; j_call: TRBJ2-7; cdr3_nt: TGCGCCAGCAGCCCCACCCTAGGAACTAGCCCCCGAGAGCAGTACTTC; cdr3_aa: CASSPTLGTSPREQYF
d_call: TRBD1; v_call: TRBV30; clone_size: .; j_call: TRBJ2-5; cdr3_nt: TGTGCCTGGCTGACAGGGTCCCAAGAGACCCAGTACTTC; cdr3_aa: CAWLTGSQETQYF
d_call: .; v_call: TRBV7-6; clone_size: once; j_call: TRBJ2-7; cdr3_nt: TGTGCCAGCAGCTTTCAGCCCGGCTCCTACGAGCAGTACTTC; cdr3_aa: CASSFQPGSYEQYF
d_call: .; v_call: TRBV27; clone_size: .; j_call: TRBJ1-2; cdr3_nt: TGTGCCAGCAAATTTCTAGGGGGGTCCTATGGCTACACCTTC; cdr3_aa: CASKFLGGSYGYTF
d_call: .; v_call: TRBV7-9; clone_size: .; j_call: TRBJ2-2; cdr3_nt: TGTGCCAGCAGCTTGACAGAGGACACCGGGGAGCTGTTTTTT; cdr3_aa: CASSLTEDTGELFF
d_call: .; v_call: TRBV7-2; clone_size: once; j_call: TRBJ2-7; cdr3_nt: TGTGCCAGCAGCGCGCCGGGAGCCCCGTCCTACGAGCAGTACTTC; cdr3_aa: CASSAPGAPSYEQYF
d_call: .; v_call: TRBV4-1; clone_size: .; j_call: TRBJ2-7; cdr3_nt: TGCGCCAGCAGCCCCGGGGACAACCGCTACGAGCAGTACTTC; cdr3_aa: CASSPGDNRYEQYF
d_call: .; v_call: TRBV30; clone_size: .; j_call: TRBJ1-5; cdr3_nt: TGTGCCTGGAGTCCGACAGTTAGCAATCAGCCCCAGCATTTT; cdr3_aa: CAWSPTVSNQPQHF
d_call: .; v_call: TRBV27; clone_size: .; j_call: TRBJ1-4; cdr3_nt: TGTGCCAGCAGTTTATTGGGAGTGAATGAAAAACTGTTTTTT; cdr3_aa: CASSLLGVNEKLFF
d_call: .; v_call: TRBV5-1; clone_size: .; j_call: TRBJ2-7; cdr3_nt: TGCGCCAGCAGCTTGGGAGGGAACTACGAGCAGTACTTC; cdr3_aa: CASSLGGNYEQYF
d_call: .; v_call: TRBV6-5; clone_size: .; j_call: TRBJ2-6; cdr3_nt: TGTGCCAGCAGTACCCTACCCTCTGGGGCCAACGTCCTGACTTTC; cdr3_aa: CASSTLPSGANVLTF
d_call: TRBD1; v_call: TRBV2; clone_size: once; j_call: TRBJ1-2; cdr3_nt: TGTGCCAGCAGGACGGGACAGGGTGACTATGGCTACACCTTC; cdr3_aa: CASRTGQGDYGYTF
d_call: .; v_call: TRBV2; clone_size: once; j_call: TRBJ1-2; cdr3_nt: TGTGCCAGCCACCCCACGGCTTATGGCTACACCTTC; cdr3_aa: CASHPTAYGYTF
d_call: .; v_call: TRBV5-1; clone_size: .; j_call: TRBJ1-6; cdr3_nt: TGCGCCAGCAGTCGTCCACGGTCACCCCTCCACTTT; cdr3_aa: CASSRPRSPLHF
d_call: .; v_call: TRBV21-1; clone_size: .; j_call: TRBJ1-2; cdr3_nt: TGTGCCAGCAGCCTGACATGTGGCTACACCTTC; cdr3_aa: CASSLTCGYTF
d_call: TRBD2; v_call: TRBV10-3; clone_size: .; j_call: TRBJ2-5; cdr3_nt: TGTGCCATCAGTGAGAGAGTAGTTCGGCCTTCAAGCGGGAAAGAGCGAGGAGAGACCCAGTACTTC; cdr3_aa: CAISERVVRPSSGKERGETQYF
d_call: .; v_call: TRBV11-2; clone_size: .; j_call: TRBJ2-6; cdr3_nt: TGTGCCAGCAGCCCTGGACAGCCTGGGGCCAACGTCCTGACTTTC; cdr3_aa: CASSPGQPGANVLTF
d_call: TRBD2; v_call: TRBV5-4; clone_size: .; j_call: TRBJ2-1; cdr3_nt: TGTGCCAGCAGCTTGGTAAGACTAGCGGGAGGGATGAATGAGCAGTTCTTC; cdr3_aa: CASSLVRLAGGMNEQFF
d_call: .; v_call: TRBV4-1; clone_size: .; j_call: TRBJ1-1; cdr3_nt: TGCGCCAGCAGCGCATCTCGGCAGGTGGGGAACACTGAAGCTTTCTTT; cdr3_aa: CASSASRQVGNTEAFF
d_call: .; v_call: TRBV10-3; clone_size: .; j_call: TRBJ2-5; cdr3_nt: TGTGCCATCAGTGAGCCCTCTGGCGAGACCCAGTACTTC; cdr3_aa: CAISEPSGETQYF
d_call: TRBD1; v_call: TRBV29-1; clone_size: .; j_call: TRBJ2-1; cdr3_nt: TGCAGCGTTGAAGATTCGGACAGGGGGCCTTTTGAGCAGTTCTTC; cdr3_aa: CSVEDSDRGPFEQFF
d_call: TRBD1; v_call: TRBV28; clone_size: .; j_call: TRBJ1-2; cdr3_nt: TGTGCCAGCAGTTCGGGACAGACAAGTGGCTACACCTTC; cdr3_aa: CASSSGQTSGYTF
d_call: .; v_call: TRBV5-1; clone_size: .; j_call: TRBJ1-2; cdr3_nt: TGCGCCAGCAGCTTGGATGCAGGGTGGTTGAGTGGCTACACCTTC; cdr3_aa: CASSLDAGWLSGYTF
d_call: .; v_call: TRBV6-1; clone_size: .; j_call: TRBJ2-5; cdr3_nt: TGTGCCAGCAGTGAAAGTGGGCGGGGCGCCGTAAAAAAAGAGACCCAGTACTTC; cdr3_aa: CASSESGRGAVKKETQYF
d_call: .; v_call: TRBV6-5; clone_size: .; j_call: TRBJ2-2; cdr3_nt: TGTGCCAGCAGTCTCTCCACGAACACCGGGGAGCTGTTTTTT; cdr3_aa: CASSLSTNTGELFF
d_call: .; v_call: TRBV18; clone_size: .; j_call: TRBJ2-5; cdr3_nt: TGTGCCAGCTCACCCGAGGAGACCCAGTACTTC; cdr3_aa: CASSPEETQYF
d_call: .; v_call: TRBV6-6; clone_size: .; j_call: TRBJ1-6; cdr3_nt: TGTGCCAGCAGAGTAACCCAGGAGGCATCCCTCCACTTT; cdr3_aa: CASRVTQEASLHF
d_call: .; v_call: TRBV29-1; clone_size: .; j_call: TRBJ2-7; cdr3_nt: TGCAGCGTTGATTTCGGGGGCATCGAGCAGTACTTC; cdr3_aa: CSVDFGGIEQYF
d_call: .; v_call: TRBV7-2; clone_size: .; j_call: TRBJ1-1; cdr3_nt: TGTGCCAGCAGCTTAGGGTTGGCAGGGAACACTGAAGCTTTCTTT; cdr3_aa: CASSLGLAGNTEAFF
d_call: TRBD1; v_call: TRBV27; clone_size: .; j_call: TRBJ1-1; cdr3_nt: TGTGCCAGCAGTTTATCTCAGGGGGATAGGAACACTGAAGCTTTCTTT; cdr3_aa: CASSLSQGDRNTEAFF
d_call: .; v_call: TRBV6-1; clone_size: .; j_call: TRBJ1-2; cdr3_nt: TGTGCCAGCAGTGATCTAAAATATGGCTACACCTTC; cdr3_aa: CASSDLKYGYTF
d_call: TRBD2; v_call: TRBV10-3; clone_size: .; j_call: TRBJ2-3; cdr3_nt: TGTGCCATCAGACTAGCGCTCATGGATACGCAGTATTTT; cdr3_aa: CAIRLALMDTQYF
d_call: .; v_call: TRBV21-1; clone_size: once; j_call: TRBJ2-5; cdr3_nt: TGTGCCAGCAGAAGGGACAACCAAGAGACCCAGTACTTC; cdr3_aa: CASRRDNQETQYF